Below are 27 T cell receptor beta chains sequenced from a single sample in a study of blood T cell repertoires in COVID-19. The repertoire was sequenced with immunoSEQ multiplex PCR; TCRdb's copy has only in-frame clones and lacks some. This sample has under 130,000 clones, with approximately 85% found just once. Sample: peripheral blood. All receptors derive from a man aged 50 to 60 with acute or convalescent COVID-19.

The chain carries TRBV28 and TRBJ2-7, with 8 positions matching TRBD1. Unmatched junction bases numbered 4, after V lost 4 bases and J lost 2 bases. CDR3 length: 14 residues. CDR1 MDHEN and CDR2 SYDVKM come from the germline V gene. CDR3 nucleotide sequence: TGTGCCAGCAGTTGGGGACAGGTCACCTACGAGCAGTACTTC. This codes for CASSWGQVTYEQYF.

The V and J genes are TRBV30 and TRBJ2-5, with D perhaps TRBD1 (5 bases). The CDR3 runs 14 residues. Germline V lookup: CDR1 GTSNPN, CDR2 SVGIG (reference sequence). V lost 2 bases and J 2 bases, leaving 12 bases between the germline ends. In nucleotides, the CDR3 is TGTGCCTGGAGTAATACAGGAGATCAAGAGACCCAGTACTTC. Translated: CAWSNTGDQETQYF.

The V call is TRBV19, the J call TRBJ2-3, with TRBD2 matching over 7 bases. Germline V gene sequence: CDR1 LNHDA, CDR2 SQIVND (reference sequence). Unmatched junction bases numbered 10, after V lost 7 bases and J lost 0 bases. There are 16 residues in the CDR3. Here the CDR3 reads CASKLGGSPSTDTQYF. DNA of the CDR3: TGTGCCAGTAAATTGGGCGGGAGCCCTAGCACAGATACGCAGTATTTT.

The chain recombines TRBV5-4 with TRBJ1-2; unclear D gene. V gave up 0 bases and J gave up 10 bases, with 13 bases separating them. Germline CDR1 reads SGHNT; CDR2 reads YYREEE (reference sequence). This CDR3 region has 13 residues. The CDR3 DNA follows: TGTGCCAGCAGCTTGGGCGAAGATCGCGCCTACACCTTC. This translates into CASSLGEDRAYTF.

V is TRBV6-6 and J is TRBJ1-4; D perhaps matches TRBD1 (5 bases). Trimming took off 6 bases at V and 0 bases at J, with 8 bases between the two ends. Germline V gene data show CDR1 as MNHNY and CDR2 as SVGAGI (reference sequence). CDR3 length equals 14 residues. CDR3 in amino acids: CASRGQPTNEKLFF. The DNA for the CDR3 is TGTGCCAGCAGAGGACAACCAACTAATGAAAAACTGTTTTTT.

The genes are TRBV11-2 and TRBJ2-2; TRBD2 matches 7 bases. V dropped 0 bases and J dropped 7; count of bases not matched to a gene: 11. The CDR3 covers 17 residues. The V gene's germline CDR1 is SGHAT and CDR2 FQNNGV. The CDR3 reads CASSLDSRGSRSGELFF. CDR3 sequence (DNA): TGTGCCAGCAGCTTAGATAGCCGCGGGAGTCGCAGCGGGGAGCTGTTTTTT. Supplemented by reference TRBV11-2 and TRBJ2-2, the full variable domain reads EAGVAQSPRYKIIEKRQSVAFWCNPISGHATLYWYQQILGQGPKLLIQFQNNGVVDDSQLPKDRFSAERLKGVDSTLKIQPAKLEDSAVYLCASSLDSRGSRSGELFFGEGSRLTVL.

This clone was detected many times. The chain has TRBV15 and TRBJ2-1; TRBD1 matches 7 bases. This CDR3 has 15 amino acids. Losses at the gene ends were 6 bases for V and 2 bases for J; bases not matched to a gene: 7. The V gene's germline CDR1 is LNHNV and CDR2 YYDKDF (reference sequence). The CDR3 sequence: CATRPDRVAYNEQFF. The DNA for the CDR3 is TGTGCCACCAGACCAGACAGGGTGGCCTACAATGAGCAGTTCTTC.

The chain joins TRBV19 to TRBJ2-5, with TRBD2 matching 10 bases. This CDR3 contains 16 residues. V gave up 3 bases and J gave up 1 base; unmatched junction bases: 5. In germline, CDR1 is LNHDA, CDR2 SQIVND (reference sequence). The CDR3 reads CASSILAGGLQETQYF. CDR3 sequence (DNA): TGTGCCAGTAGTATTTTAGCGGGGGGCCTCCAAGAGACCCAGTACTTC.

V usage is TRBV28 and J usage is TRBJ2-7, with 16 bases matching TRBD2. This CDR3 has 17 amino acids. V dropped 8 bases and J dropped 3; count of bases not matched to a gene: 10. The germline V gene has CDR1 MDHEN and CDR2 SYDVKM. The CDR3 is CASHSGTSGRDYYEQYF. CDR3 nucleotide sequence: TGTGCCAGCCACTCCGGGACTAGCGGGAGGGATTACTACGAGCAGTACTTC.

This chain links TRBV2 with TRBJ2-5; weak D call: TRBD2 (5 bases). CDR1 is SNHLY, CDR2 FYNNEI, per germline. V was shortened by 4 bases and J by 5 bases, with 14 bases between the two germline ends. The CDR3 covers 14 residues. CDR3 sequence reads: CASSGVGSGETQYF. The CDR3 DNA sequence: TGTGCCAGCAGTGGCGTCGGGTCGGGGGAGACCCAGTACTTC.

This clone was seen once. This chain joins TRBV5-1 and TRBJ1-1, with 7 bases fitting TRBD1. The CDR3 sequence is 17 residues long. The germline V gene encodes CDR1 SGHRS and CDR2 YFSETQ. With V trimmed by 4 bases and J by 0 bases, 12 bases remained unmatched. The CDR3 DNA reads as TGCGCCAGCAGCGCCAGCCCTACCAGGGGGATGAACACTGAAGCTTTCTTT. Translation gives CASSASPTRGMNTEAFF. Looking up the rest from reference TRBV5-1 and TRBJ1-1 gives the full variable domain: KAGVTQTPRYLIKTRGQQVTLSCSPISGHRSVSWYQQTPGQGLQFLFEYFSETQRNKGNFPGRFSGRQFSNSRSEMNVSTLELGDSALYLCASSASPTRGMNTEAFFGQGTRLTVV.

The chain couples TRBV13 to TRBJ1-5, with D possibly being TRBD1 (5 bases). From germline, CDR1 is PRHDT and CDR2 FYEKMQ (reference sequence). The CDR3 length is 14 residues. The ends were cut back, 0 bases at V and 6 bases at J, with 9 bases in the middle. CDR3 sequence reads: CASSLGGVIQPQHF. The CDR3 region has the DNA TGTGCCAGCAGCTTAGGAGGGGTCATTCAGCCCCAGCATTTT.

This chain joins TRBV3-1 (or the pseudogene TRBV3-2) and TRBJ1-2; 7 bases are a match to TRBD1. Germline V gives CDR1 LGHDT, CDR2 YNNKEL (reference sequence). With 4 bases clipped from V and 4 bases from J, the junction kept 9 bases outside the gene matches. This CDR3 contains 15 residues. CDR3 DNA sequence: TGTGCCAGCAGCCGCCCAGGGACAGCCACCTATGGCTACACCTTC. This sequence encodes CASSRPGTATYGYTF.

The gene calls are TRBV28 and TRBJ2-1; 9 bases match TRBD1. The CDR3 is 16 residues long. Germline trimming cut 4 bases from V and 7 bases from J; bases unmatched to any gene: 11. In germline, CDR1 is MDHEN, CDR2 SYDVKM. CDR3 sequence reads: CASSSTGGGRGNEQFF. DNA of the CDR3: TGTGCCAGCAGTTCCACAGGGGGCGGCCGAGGAAATGAGCAGTTCTTC.

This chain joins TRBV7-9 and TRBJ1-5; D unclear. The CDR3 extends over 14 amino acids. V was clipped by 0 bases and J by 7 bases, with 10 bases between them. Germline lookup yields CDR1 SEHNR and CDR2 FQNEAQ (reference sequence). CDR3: CASSLASVEQPQHF. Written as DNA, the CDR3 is TGTGCCAGCAGCTTAGCCTCGGTGGAGCAGCCCCAGCATTTT.

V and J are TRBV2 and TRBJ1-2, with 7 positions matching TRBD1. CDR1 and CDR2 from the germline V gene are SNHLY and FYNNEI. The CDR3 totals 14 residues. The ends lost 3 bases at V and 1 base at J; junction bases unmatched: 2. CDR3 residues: CASSESGGNYGYTF. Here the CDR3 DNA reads TGTGCCAGCAGTGAGTCAGGGGGTAACTATGGCTACACCTTC.

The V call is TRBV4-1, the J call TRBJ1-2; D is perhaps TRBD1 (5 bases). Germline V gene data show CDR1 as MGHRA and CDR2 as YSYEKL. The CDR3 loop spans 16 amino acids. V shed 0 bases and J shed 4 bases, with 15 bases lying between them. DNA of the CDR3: TGCGCCAGCAGCCAAGATCTTTCGGGACTGATCTATGGCTACACCTTC. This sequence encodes CASSQDLSGLIYGYTF.

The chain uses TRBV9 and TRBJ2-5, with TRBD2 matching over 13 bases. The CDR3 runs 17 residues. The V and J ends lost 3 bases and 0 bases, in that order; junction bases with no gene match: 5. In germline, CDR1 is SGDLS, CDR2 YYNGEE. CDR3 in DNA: TGTGCCAGCAGCGCCTTCGGACTAGCGGGGGACCAAGAGACCCAGTACTTC. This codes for CASSAFGLAGDQETQYF.

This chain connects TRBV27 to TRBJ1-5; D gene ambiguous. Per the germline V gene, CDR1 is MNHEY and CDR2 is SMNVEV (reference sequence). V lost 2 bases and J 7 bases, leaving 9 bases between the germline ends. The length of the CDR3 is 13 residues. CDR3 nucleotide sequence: TGTGCCAGCAGTTTAGGAGGTGGCCAGCCCCAGCATTTT. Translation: CASSLGGGQPQHF.

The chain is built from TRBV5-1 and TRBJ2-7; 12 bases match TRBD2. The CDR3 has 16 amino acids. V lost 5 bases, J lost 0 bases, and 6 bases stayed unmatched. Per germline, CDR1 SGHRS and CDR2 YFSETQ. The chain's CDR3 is CASSFTSGRTSYEQYF. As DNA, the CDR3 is TGCGCCAGCAGTTTTACTAGCGGGAGGACCTCCTACGAGCAGTACTTC.

The CDR3 here is CASSFPGQGYYGYTF. CDR3 DNA: TGTGCCAGCAGCTTCCCGGGACAGGGGTACTATGGCTACACCTTC. The rearrangement joins TRBV5-6 to TRBJ1-2; TRBD1 matches 10 bases. After removal of 2 bases from V and 3 bases from J, the junction contained 4 bases not matched to a gene. This CDR3 is 15 amino acids long. Germline-derived CDR1 and CDR2 are SGHDT and YYEEEE.

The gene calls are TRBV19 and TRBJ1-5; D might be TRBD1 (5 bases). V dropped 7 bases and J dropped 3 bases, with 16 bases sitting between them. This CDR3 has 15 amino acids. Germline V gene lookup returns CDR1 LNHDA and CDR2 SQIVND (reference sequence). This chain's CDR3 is CASTQTDAYNQPQHF. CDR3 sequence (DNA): TGTGCCAGTACCCAGACAGACGCCTACAATCAGCCCCAGCATTTT. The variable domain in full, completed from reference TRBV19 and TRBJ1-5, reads DGGITQSPKYLFRKEGQNVTLSCEQNLNHDAMYWYRQDPGQGLRLIYYSQIVNDFQKGDIAEGYSVSREKKESFPLTVTSAQKNPTAFYLCASTQTDAYNQPQHFGDGTRLSIL.

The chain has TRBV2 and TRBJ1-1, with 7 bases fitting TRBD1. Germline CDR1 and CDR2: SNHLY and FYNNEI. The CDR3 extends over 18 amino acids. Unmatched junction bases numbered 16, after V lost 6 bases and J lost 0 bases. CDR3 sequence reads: CASSLRGPGGPMNTEAFF. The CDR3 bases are TGTGCCAGCAGCCTAAGGGGGCCAGGGGGACCAATGAACACTGAAGCTTTCTTT.

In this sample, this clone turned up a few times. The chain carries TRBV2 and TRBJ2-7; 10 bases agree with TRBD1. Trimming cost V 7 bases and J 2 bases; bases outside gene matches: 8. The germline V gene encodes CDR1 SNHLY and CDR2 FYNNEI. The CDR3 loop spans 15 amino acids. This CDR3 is CASKTGGINTYEQYF. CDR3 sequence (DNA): TGTGCCAGCAAGACAGGGGGCATCAATACCTACGAGCAGTACTTC.

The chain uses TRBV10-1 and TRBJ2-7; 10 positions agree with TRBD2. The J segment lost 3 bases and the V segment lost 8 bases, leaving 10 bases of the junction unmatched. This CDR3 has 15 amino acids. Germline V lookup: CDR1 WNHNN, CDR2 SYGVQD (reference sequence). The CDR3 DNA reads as TGCGCCAGCCAGGGGGGGAGCGGGAGGGACTACGAGCAGTACTTC. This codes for CASQGGSGRDYEQYF.

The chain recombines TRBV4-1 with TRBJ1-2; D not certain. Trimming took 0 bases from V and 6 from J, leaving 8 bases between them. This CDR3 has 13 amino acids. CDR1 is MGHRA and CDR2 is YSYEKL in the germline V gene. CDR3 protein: CASSQDGLDGYTF. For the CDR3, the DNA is TGCGCCAGCAGCCAAGACGGCCTAGATGGCTACACCTTC.

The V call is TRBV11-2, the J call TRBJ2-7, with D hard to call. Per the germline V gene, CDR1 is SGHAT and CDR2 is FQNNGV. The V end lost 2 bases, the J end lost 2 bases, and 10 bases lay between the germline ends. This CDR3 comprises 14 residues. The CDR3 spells CASSLSHKTYEQYF. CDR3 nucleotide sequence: TGTGCCAGCAGCTTATCACACAAAACCTACGAGCAGTACTTC.